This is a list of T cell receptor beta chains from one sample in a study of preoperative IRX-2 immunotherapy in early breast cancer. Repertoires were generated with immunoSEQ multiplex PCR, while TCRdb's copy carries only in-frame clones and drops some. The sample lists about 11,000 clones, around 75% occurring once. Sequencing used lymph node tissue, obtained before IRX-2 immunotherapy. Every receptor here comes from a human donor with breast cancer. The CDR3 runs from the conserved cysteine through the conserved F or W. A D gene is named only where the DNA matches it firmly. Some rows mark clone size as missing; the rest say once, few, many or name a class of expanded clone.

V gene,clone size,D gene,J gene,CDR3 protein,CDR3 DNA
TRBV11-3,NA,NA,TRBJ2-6,CASSLVAGATPGANVLTF,TGTGCCAGCAGCTTAGTGGCGGGGGCTACACCTGGGGCCAACGTCCTGACTTTC
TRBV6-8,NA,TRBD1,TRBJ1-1,CASSPDRGSTEAFF,TGTGCCAGCAGTCCGGACAGGGGGAGCACTGAAGCTTTCTTT
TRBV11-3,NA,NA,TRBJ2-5,CASSLDGSGQETQYF,TGTGCCAGCAGCTTAGACGGGAGTGGTCAAGAGACCCAGTACTTC
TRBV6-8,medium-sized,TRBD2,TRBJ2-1,CASSRLAGVYNEQFF,TGTGCCAGCAGTAGACTAGCGGGAGTCTACAATGAGCAGTTCTTC
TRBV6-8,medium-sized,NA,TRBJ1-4,CASSRTALNNEKLFF,TGTGCCAGCAGCCGGACAGCTTTGAACAATGAAAAACTGTTTTTT
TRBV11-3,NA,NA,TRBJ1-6,CASSLGMGRDSPLHF,TGTGCCAGCAGCTTAGGGATGGGGCGAGATTCACCCCTCCACTTT
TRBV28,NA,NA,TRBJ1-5,CASSVYRPGRGGQPQHF,TGTGCCAGCAGTGTATACCGCCCGGGAAGGGGAGGGCAGCCCCAGCATTTT
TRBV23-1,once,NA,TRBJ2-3,CARTDPSYTDTQYF,TGCGCCAGAACCGACCCCTCCTATACAGATACGCAGTATTTT
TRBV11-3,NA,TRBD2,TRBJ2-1,CASSYRSQRIGLAGTNEQFF,TGTGCCAGCAGCTACCGGTCCCAGAGGATCGGACTAGCGGGAACCAATGAGCAGTTCTTC
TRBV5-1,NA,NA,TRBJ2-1,CASSRTVEYYNEQFF,TGCGCCAGCAGTAGGACAGTCGAGTACTACAATGAGCAGTTCTTC
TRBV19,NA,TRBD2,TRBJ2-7,CASSRSSAGVFSYEQYF,TGTGCCAGTAGTAGATCGTCGGCGGGAGTATTTTCCTACGAGCAGTACTTC
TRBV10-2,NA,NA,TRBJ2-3,CASSEGGSTDTQYF,TGCGCCAGCAGTGAAGGCGGGAGCACAGATACGCAGTATTTT
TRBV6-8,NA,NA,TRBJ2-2,CASSYSWFDGELFF,TGTGCCAGCAGTTACTCCTGGTTTGACGGGGAGCTGTTTTTT
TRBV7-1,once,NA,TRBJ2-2,CERGWFCTGELFF,TGTGAAAGGGGTTGGTTTTGCACCGGGGAGCTGTTTTTT
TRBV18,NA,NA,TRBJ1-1,CASSPGGERNTEAFF,TGTGCCAGCTCACCCGGGGGGGAGAGGAACACTGAAGCTTTCTTT
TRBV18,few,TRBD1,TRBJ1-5,CASSPPGRGSQPQHF,TGTGCCAGCTCACCACCGGGCAGGGGGAGTCAGCCCCAGCATTTT